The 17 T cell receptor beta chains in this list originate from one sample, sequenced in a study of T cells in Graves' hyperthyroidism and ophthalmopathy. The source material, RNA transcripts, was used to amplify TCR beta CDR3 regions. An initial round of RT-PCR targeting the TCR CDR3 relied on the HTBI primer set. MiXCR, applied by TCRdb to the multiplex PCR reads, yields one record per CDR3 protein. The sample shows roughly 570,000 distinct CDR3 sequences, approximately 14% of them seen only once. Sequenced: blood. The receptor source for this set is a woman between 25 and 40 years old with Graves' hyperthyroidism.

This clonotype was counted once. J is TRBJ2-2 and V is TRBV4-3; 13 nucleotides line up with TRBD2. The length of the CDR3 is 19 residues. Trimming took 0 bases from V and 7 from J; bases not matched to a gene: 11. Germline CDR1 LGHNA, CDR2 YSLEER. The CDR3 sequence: CASSQDRVGLAGVYGELFF. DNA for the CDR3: TGCGCCAGCAGCCAAGATAGGGTAGGACTAGCGGGAGTGTACGGGGAGCTGTTTTTT.

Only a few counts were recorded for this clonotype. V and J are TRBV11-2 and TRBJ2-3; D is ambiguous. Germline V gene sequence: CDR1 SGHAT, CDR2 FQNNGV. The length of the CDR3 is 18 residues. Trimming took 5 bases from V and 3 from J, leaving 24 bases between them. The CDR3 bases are TGTGCCAGCAGCCCAGTACCCCAACTAAGTCCGAAGACAGATACGCAGTATTTT. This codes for CASSPVPQLSPKTDTQYF.

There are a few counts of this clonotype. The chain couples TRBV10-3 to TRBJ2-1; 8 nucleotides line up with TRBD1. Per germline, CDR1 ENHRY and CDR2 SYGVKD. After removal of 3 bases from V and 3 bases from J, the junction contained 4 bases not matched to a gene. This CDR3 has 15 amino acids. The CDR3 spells CAISDPDRDYNEQFF. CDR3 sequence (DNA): TGTGCCATCAGTGACCCGGACAGGGACTACAATGAGCAGTTCTTC.

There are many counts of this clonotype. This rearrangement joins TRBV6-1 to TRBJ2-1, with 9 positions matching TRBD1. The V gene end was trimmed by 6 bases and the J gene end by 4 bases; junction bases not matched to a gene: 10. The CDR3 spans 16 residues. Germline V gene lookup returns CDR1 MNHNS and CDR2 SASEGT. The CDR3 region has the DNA TGTGCCAGCAGGCTACTCGGACAGGGGCCTTACAATGAGCAGTTCTTC. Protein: CASRLLGQGPYNEQFF.

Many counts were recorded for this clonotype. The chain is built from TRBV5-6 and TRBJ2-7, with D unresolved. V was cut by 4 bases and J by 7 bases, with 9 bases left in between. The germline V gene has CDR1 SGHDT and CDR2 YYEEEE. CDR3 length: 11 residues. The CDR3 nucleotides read TGTGCCAGCAGCCACACCGCGGAGCAGTACTTC. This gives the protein CASSHTAEQYF. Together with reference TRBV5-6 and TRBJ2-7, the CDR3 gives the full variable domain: DAGVTQSPTHLIKTRGQQVTLRCSPKSGHDTVSWYQQALGQGPQFIFQYYEEEERQRGNFPDRFSGHQFPNYSSELNVNALLLGDSALYLCASSHTAEQYFGPGTRLTVT.

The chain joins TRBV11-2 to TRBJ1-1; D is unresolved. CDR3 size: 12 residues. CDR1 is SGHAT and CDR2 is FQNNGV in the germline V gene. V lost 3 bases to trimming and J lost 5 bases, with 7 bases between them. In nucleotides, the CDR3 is TGTGCCAGCAGCTTTATCGGTACTGAAGCTTTCTTT. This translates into CASSFIGTEAFF.

In DNA form, the CDR3 reads TGTGCCAGCAGGTTGGAGCGGGACAGCTCCTACAATGAGCAGTTCTTC. This sequence encodes CASRLERDSSYNEQFF. The chain combines TRBV27 with TRBJ2-1; D possibly matches TRBD1 or TRBD2 (7 bases each). CDR3 length equals 16 residues. The ends were cut back, 6 bases at V and 0 bases at J, with 15 bases in the middle. Germline CDR1 MNHEY, CDR2 SMNVEV (reference sequence).

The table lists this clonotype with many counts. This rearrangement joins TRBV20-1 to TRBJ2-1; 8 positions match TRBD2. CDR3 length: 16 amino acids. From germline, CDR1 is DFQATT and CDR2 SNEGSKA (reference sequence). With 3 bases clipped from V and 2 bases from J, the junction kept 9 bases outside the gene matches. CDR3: CSASGRIAGPYNEQFF. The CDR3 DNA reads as TGCAGTGCTAGTGGAAGAATAGCGGGGCCCTACAATGAGCAGTTCTTC.

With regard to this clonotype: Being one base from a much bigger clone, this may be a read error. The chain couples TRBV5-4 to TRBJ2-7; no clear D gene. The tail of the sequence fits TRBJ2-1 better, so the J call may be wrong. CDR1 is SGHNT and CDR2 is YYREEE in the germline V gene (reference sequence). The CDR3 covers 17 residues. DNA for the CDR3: TGTGCCAGCAGCTTTGGCCCTCACTCCTTCCGTCCCTACGAGCAGTTCTTC. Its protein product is CASSFGPHSFRPYEQFF.

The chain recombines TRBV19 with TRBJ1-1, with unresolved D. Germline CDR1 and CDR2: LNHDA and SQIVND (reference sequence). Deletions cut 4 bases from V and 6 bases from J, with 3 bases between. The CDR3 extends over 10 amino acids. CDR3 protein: CASSSAEAFF. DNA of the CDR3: TGTGCCAGTAGTAGCGCTGAAGCTTTCTTT.

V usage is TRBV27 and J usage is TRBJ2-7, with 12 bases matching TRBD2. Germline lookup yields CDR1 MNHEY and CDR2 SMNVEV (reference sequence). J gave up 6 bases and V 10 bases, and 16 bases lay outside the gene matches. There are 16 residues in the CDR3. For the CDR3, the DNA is TGTGCCACCCGCAAGGGACTAGCGGGCCACTCGTCCGAGCAGTACTTC. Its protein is CATRKGLAGHSSEQYF.

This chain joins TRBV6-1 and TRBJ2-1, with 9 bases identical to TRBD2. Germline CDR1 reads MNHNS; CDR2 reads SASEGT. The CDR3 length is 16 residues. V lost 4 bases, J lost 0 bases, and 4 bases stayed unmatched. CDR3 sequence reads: CASSVISGSSYNEQFF. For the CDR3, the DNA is TGTGCCAGCAGTGTGATTAGCGGGAGCTCCTACAATGAGCAGTTCTTC.

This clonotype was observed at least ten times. The CDR3: CAWSVLPGELFF. For the CDR3, the DNA is TGTGCCTGGAGTGTCCTCCCCGGGGAGCTGTTTTTT. The genes are TRBV30 and TRBJ2-2; unclear D gene. This CDR3 spans 12 amino acids. V gave up 0 bases and J gave up 6 bases, with 5 bases separating them. Germline V lookup: CDR1 GTSNPN, CDR2 SVGIG (reference sequence). Full variable domain (outside the CDR3, taken from reference TRBV30 and TRBJ2-2): SQTIHQWPATLVQPVGSPLSLECTVEGTSNPNLYWYRQAAGRGLQLLFYSVGIGQISSEVPQNLSASRPQDRQFILSSKKLLLSDSGFYLCAWSVLPGELFFGEGSRLTVL.

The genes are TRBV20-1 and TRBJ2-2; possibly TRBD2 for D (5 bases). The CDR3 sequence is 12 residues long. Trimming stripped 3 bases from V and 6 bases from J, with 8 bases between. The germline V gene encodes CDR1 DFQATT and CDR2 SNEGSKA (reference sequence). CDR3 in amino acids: CSASSGSGELFF. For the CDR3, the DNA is TGCAGTGCTAGTTCGGGGTCCGGGGAGCTGTTTTTT.

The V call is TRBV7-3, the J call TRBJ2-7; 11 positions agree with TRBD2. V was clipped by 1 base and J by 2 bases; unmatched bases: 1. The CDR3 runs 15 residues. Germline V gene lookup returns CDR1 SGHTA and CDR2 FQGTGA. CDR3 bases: TGTGCCAGCAGCTTAAGTAGCGGGAGGGCCTACGAGCAGTACTTC. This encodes CASSLSSGRAYEQYF.

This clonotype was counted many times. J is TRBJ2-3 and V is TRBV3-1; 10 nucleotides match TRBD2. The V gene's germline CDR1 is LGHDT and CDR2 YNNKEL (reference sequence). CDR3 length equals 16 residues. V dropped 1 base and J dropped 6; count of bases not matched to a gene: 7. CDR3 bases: TGTGCCAGCAGCCAAGGGCTAGCGGGAGACGTGGATACGCAGTATTTT. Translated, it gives CASSQGLAGDVDTQYF.

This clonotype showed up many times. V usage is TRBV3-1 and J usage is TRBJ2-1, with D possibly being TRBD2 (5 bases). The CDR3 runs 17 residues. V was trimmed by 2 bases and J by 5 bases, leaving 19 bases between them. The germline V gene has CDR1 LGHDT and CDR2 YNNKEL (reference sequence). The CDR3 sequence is CASSQNAPISANNEQFF. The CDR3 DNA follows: TGTGCCAGCAGCCAAAATGCGCCGATTAGCGCCAACAATGAGCAGTTCTTC.